This TCR beta chain was profiled in a study of blood T cell repertoires in COVID-19. V was clipped by 3 bases and J by 2 bases, with 14 bases between them. Germline V gene data show CDR1 as MNHEY and CDR2 as SMNVEV (reference sequence). The CDR3 is 15 amino acids. Measured with immunoSEQ multiplex PCR; TCRdb has only the in-frame clones, and not every one. The sample includes roughly 220,000 clones, 60% to 85% of them seen just once. The sequenced sample consisted of peripheral blood. J is TRBJ2-7 and V is TRBV27; maybe TRBD2 (5 bases). The TCR comes from a woman in her 70s with acute or convalescent COVID-19. In DNA, the CDR3 is TGTGCCAGCAGTTTTGTGGCTAGCCCCCCCTACGAGCAGTACTTC. Residues: CASSFVASPPYEQYF.